These T cell receptor beta chains were read from a single sample in a study of STAT3 mutations in large granular lymphocyte leukemia. Here immunoSEQ multiplex PCR was the method, and the copy in TCRdb shows in-frame clones only, minus some. Altogether 5,400 or so clones are present, approximately 50% being singletons, with the ten largest covering under 70%. The sample was peripheral blood mononuclear cells. The receptors here all came from a woman aged 65 to 85 with T-cell large granular lymphocyte leukemia. Some clones in this sample may be carry-over from other donors' samples. The CDR3 runs from the conserved cysteine through the conserved F or W. D genes are given only for firm matches. Not all rows give a size; the values are once, few, many and, for expanded clones, a class.

j_gene: TRBJ1-1; abundance: few; d_gene: TRBD1; v_gene: TRBV5-1; CDR3aa: CASSLDQGGSTEAFF; CDR3nt: TGCGCCAGCAGCTTGGATCAGGGGGGAAGCACTGAAGCTTTCTTT
j_gene: TRBJ2-1; abundance: NA; d_gene: TRBD2; v_gene: TRBV12-5; CDR3aa: CASGLAIGAGVYNEQFF; CDR3nt: TGTGCTAGTGGTTTGGCGATAGGGGCGGGAGTCTACAATGAGCAGTTCTTC
j_gene: TRBJ2-7; abundance: NA; d_gene: TRBD1; v_gene: TRBV5-5; CDR3aa: CASSLAAGGASYEQYF; CDR3nt: TGTGCCAGCAGCTTGGCGGCAGGGGGCGCATCCTACGAGCAGTACTTC
j_gene: TRBJ1-2; abundance: few; d_gene: TRBD1; v_gene: TRBV28; CDR3aa: CASSSPDRGQYGYTF; CDR3nt: TGTGCCAGCAGTTCCCCTGACAGGGGGCAGTATGGCTACACCTTC
j_gene: TRBJ2-1; abundance: NA; d_gene: TRBD2; v_gene: TRBV30; CDR3aa: CAWRGLNNEQFF; CDR3nt: TGTGCCTGGAGGGGACTAAACAATGAGCAGTTCTTC
j_gene: TRBJ2-7; abundance: NA; d_gene: TRBD1; v_gene: TRBV5-1; CDR3aa: CASSEDRVDYEQYF; CDR3nt: TGCGCCAGCAGCGAAGACAGGGTGGATTACGAGCAGTACTTC
j_gene: TRBJ1-3; abundance: few; d_gene: TRBD1; v_gene: TRBV5-1; CDR3aa: CASSLTGDPSGNTIYF; CDR3nt: TGCGCCAGCAGCTTAACAGGGGACCCCTCTGGAAACACCATATATTTT
j_gene: TRBJ1-5; abundance: few; d_gene: TRBD1; v_gene: TRBV27; CDR3aa: CASSPDRGNQPQHF; CDR3nt: TGTGCCAGCAGTCCCGACAGGGGGAATCAGCCCCAGCATTTT
j_gene: TRBJ1-2; abundance: few; d_gene: NA; v_gene: TRBV5-1; CDR3aa: CASSLAQGGYTF; CDR3nt: TGCGCCAGCAGCTTGGCCCAGGGCGGCTACACCTTC
j_gene: TRBJ1-1; abundance: NA; d_gene: TRBD1; v_gene: TRBV18; CDR3aa: CASSEGLTGTVVSFF; CDR3nt: TGTGCCAGCTCGGAAGGCTTAACCGGGACAGTCGTTTCTTTCTTT
j_gene: TRBJ1-2; abundance: once; d_gene: TRBD1; v_gene: TRBV10-3; CDR3aa: CAISAEYRGSGYTF; CDR3nt: TGTGCCATCAGTGCAGAATACAGGGGAAGCGGCTACACCTTC
j_gene: TRBJ1-2; abundance: NA; d_gene: NA; v_gene: TRBV5-1; CDR3aa: CASSPYNPYYGYTF; CDR3nt: TGCGCCAGCAGCCCCTATAACCCCTACTATGGCTACACCTTC